Presented here are 9 T cell receptor beta chains from one specimen sequenced in a study of cytomegalovirus exposure and HLA in healthy donors. Both 60 Vbeta primers and 13 Jbeta primers went into the PCR. Generated by immunoSEQ multiplex PCR, the TCRdb table keeps only in-frame clones and is missing some. The sample yields about 190,000 clones, 65% to 80% seen once. Sequenced input: PBMCs. Source of these receptors: a young man in good health and CMV-seropositive.

This chain links TRBV5-8 with TRBJ2-4; D not resolved. CDR1 is SGHTS and CDR2 is YDEGEE in the germline V gene. The CDR3 loop spans 13 amino acids. Trimming cost V 4 bases and J 0 bases, with 5 bases left between them. This CDR3 is CASSPRAKNIQYF. As DNA, the CDR3 is TGTGCCAGCAGCCCGCGAGCCAAAAACATTCAGTACTTC.

The rearrangement joins TRBV4-3 to TRBJ1-1; tentative D call: TRBD1 (6 bases). Germline V gene lookup returns CDR1 LGHNA and CDR2 YSLEER. Trimming removed 0 bases from V and 5 bases from J, with 13 bases in between. The CDR3 is 15 residues long. CDR3 loop: CASSQDLRGATEAFF. Written as DNA, the CDR3 is TGCGCCAGCAGCCAAGATCTACGGGGGGCTACTGAAGCTTTCTTT.

The chain recombines TRBV18 with TRBJ1-2; 7 bases are shared with TRBD1. V was pared by 0 bases and J by 8 bases, with 15 bases of the junction left unmatched. Germline V lookup: CDR1 KGHSH, CDR2 LQKENI. The CDR3 has 17 residues. CDR3 sequence reads: CASSPPGLRQGIFGYTF. DNA for the CDR3: TGTGCCAGCTCACCACCGGGTTTGAGACAGGGTATCTTCGGCTACACCTTC.

V and J are TRBV6-5 and TRBJ2-5; 13 nucleotides align to TRBD2. Trimming at V came to 6 bases and at J to 5 bases, leaving 6 bases not matched to a gene. The CDR3 has 15 amino acids. CDR1 and CDR2 (germline): MNHEY, SVGAGI. The chain's CDR3 is CASSTTLAGGETQYF. Written as DNA, the CDR3 is TGTGCCAGCAGCACAACACTAGCGGGGGGGGAGACCCAGTACTTC.

This clone was detected only a few times. The chain carries TRBV2 and TRBJ1-2; D is undetermined. Germline V CDR1 and CDR2: SNHLY, FYNNEI. V lost 5 bases and J 9 bases, leaving 16 bases between the germline ends. The CDR3 covers 13 residues. The DNA for the CDR3 is TGTGCCAGCAGTCAGGCACCGATGAGCCGCTACACCTTC. It encodes CASSQAPMSRYTF. Filled out from reference TRBV2 and TRBJ1-2, the complete variable domain reads EPEVTQTPSHQVTQMGQEVILRCVPISNHLYFYWYRQILGQKVEFLVSFYNNEISEKSEIFDDQFSVERPDGSNFTLKIRSTKLEDSAMYFCASSQAPMSRYTFGSGTRLTVV.

The gene calls are TRBV9 and TRBJ2-2; D not certain. Germline V gene data show CDR1 as SGDLS and CDR2 as YYNGEE. CDR3 length: 15 amino acids. The V end lost 0 bases, the J end lost 1 base, and 7 bases lay between the germline ends. This chain's CDR3 is CASSVGEKNTGELFF. The DNA of the CDR3 is TGTGCCAGCAGCGTAGGCGAAAAGAACACCGGGGAGCTGTTTTTT. The full variable domain, with the rest looked up from reference TRBV9 and TRBJ2-2, is DSGVTQTPKHLITATGQRVTLRCSPRSGDLSVYWYQQSLDQGLQFLIQYYNGEERAKGNILERFSAQQFPDLHSELNLSSLELGDSALYFCASSVGEKNTGELFFGEGSRLTVL.

The V and J genes are TRBV27 and TRBJ1-2; 11 nucleotides agree with TRBD1. V shed 6 bases, J shed 7 bases, and the junction held 4 bases outside the gene matches. The CDR3 consists of 13 residues. Germline lookup yields CDR1 MNHEY and CDR2 SMNVEV (reference sequence). The chain's CDR3 is CASRGQGVVGYTF. The CDR3 DNA reads TGTGCCAGCAGGGGACAGGGGGTGGTTGGCTACACCTTC.

The chain carries TRBV19 and TRBJ2-2; 7 bases line up with TRBD1. The CDR3 spans 17 residues. Per the germline V gene, CDR1 is LNHDA and CDR2 is SQIVND (reference sequence). After removal of 7 bases from V and 4 bases from J, the junction contained 15 bases not matched to a gene. The CDR3 region is CASTLNPRQGVTGELFF. CDR3 sequence (DNA): TGTGCCAGTACCCTAAACCCGAGACAGGGCGTCACCGGGGAGCTGTTTTTT.

This chain joins TRBV5-4 and TRBJ1-2, with 7 bases matching TRBD1. The V gene's germline CDR1 is SGHNT and CDR2 YYREEE (reference sequence). With V trimmed by 0 bases and J by 7 bases, 9 bases remained unmatched. The CDR3 totals 15 residues. This CDR3 reads CASSLVGKTGTGYTF. The CDR3 DNA sequence: TGTGCCAGCAGCTTGGTGGGGAAGACAGGGACTGGCTACACCTTC.